Listed here are 13 T cell receptor beta chains from one sample, sequenced in a study of spatial heterogeneity in lung cancer. Study-wide results and caveats: Tracking of tumor mutation counts was seen in expanded intratumoral alpha and beta TCR counts.

The time point is: sample taken at primary tumor resection. TCRdb re-called the 5' RACE reads with MiXCR, one entry per CDR3 protein. The repertoire holds roughly 4,100 distinct CDR3 sequences, with roughly 6.3% as singletons. These receptors have no known antigen. Sequencing used lung tumor tissue, obtained at surgery. The receptors derive from a male donor with early-stage non-small cell lung cancer.

V is TRBV5-1 and J is TRBJ2-3; no firm D call. Between the trimmed V and J ends, which lost 0 bases and 3 bases, there was a span of 14 bases. The CDR3 is 16 amino acids. Germline V CDR1 and CDR2: SGHRS, YFSETQ. The CDR3 protein is CASSLAHGRETDTQYF. Written as DNA, the CDR3 is TGCGCCAGCAGCTTGGCCCATGGAAGGGAAACAGATACGCAGTATTTT.

This clonotype is labeled medium-sized. The chain links TRBV4-2 to TRBJ1-5; D is unclear. Trimming stripped 0 bases from V and 4 bases from J, with 10 bases between. Germline CDR1 is LGHNA and CDR2 is YNFKEQ. The CDR3 consists of 15 residues. The CDR3 sequence is CASSQDMGSNQPQHF. The CDR3 DNA sequence: TGTGCCAGCAGCCAAGATATGGGTTCAAATCAGCCCCAGCATTTT.

This clonotype ranks as medium-sized. V usage is TRBV20-1 and J usage is TRBJ1-5; D gene uncertain. Germline CDR1 reads DFQATT; CDR2 reads SNEGSKA (reference sequence). Trimming cost V 3 bases and J 0 bases, with 18 bases left between them. The CDR3 is 17 amino acids. The CDR3 spells CSASRGDWLNSNQPQHF. The CDR3 DNA follows: TGCAGTGCTAGCCGAGGAGACTGGCTCAATAGCAATCAGCCCCAGCATTTT.

By share, this clonotype ranks as medium-sized. CDR3 amino acids: CASSLVARDNSPLHF. Here the CDR3 DNA reads TGTGCCAGCAGCTTAGTGGCCAGGGACAATTCACCCCTCCACTTT. V gene TRBV7-2 combines with J gene TRBJ1-6; maybe TRBD1 (5 bases). V gave up 1 base and J gave up 7 bases, with 11 bases separating them. CDR3 length: 15 residues. Germline CDR1 reads SGHTA; CDR2 reads FQGNSA.

By share of the sample, this clonotype is medium-sized. V and J are TRBV12-3 or TRBV12-4 and TRBJ1-5; D unresolved. This CDR3 comprises 14 residues. V lost 3 bases and J 1 base, leaving 7 bases between the germline ends. For the CDR3, the DNA is TGTGCCAGCAGTTTCGGCTACAGCAATCAGCCCCAGCATTTT. It yields the protein CASSFGYSNQPQHF.

This clonotype has only a few counts. The chain carries TRBV7-9 and TRBJ2-7; D is ambiguous. The CDR3 sequence is 13 residues long. Germline CDR1 reads SEHNR; CDR2 reads FQNEAQ (reference sequence). Trimming pared 5 bases from V and 5 bases from J, leaving 13 bases between. For the CDR3, the DNA is TGTGCCAGCAGCCTACTTCGGGCCCACGAGCAGTACTTC. Protein sequence: CASSLLRAHEQYF.

This clonotype is judged medium-sized. This chain uses TRBV30 with TRBJ2-7, with D uncertain. The CDR3 loop spans 13 amino acids. V was trimmed by 0 bases and J by 9 bases, leaving 15 bases between them. The germline V gene encodes CDR1 GTSNPN and CDR2 SVGIG (reference sequence). The CDR3 nucleotides are TGTGCCTGGAGTGTACGCGGCTCCTCAGTGCAGTACTTC. Translation gives CAWSVRGSSVQYF. The full variable domain, its missing parts supplied by reference TRBV30 and TRBJ2-7, is SQTIHQWPATLVQPVGSPLSLECTVEGTSNPNLYWYRQAAGRGLQLLFYSVGIGQISSEVPQNLSASRPQDRQFILSSKKLLLSDSGFYLCAWSVRGSSVQYFGPGTRLTVT.

This clonotype is labeled medium-sized. The chain uses TRBV28 and TRBJ2-7; D gene ambiguous. Germline assignment: CDR1 MDHEN and CDR2 SYDVKM. V was trimmed by 6 bases and J by 2 bases, leaving 5 bases between them. CDR3 length equals 11 residues. This CDR3 is CASRSTYEQYF. In DNA, the CDR3 is TGTGCCAGCAGATCCACCTACGAGCAGTACTTC.

This clonotype was counted only a few times. V is TRBV12-3 or TRBV12-4 and J is TRBJ2-1; TRBD2 matches at 7 bases. Unmatched junction bases numbered 9, after V lost 5 bases and J lost 2 bases. The CDR3 sequence is 16 residues long. The DNA of the CDR3 is TGTGCCAGCAGTCCCCCTCGGGGGGTTGCCTACAATGAGCAGTTCTTC. This encodes CASSPPRGVAYNEQFF.

The chain carries TRBV7-2 and TRBJ2-2; TRBD2 might be the D (6 bases). The CDR3 totals 14 residues. The V gene's germline CDR1 is SGHTA and CDR2 FQGNSA. With 4 bases removed from V and 1 base from J, the gap between germline ends came to 7 bases. DNA for the CDR3: TGTGCCAGCAGCTGGGGGGTGAACACCGGGGAGCTGTTTTTT. Residues: CASSWGVNTGELFF.

This clonotype was seen a few times. This rearrangement joins TRBV4-1 to TRBJ1-6; 7 bases map to TRBD1. The CDR3 sequence is 15 residues long. Per germline, CDR1 MGHRA and CDR2 YSYEKL. The junction had 2 bases not matched to a gene; V was cut back by 4 bases and J by 2 bases. CDR3 sequence reads: CASSPGGAYNSPLHF. In DNA form, the CDR3 reads TGCGCCAGCAGCCCAGGGGGAGCCTATAATTCACCCCTCCACTTT.

There are a few counts of this clonotype. The chain recombines TRBV5-1 with TRBJ2-6; D gene ambiguous. Trimming removed 6 bases at V and 0 bases at J, with 13 bases between. From germline, CDR1 is SGHRS and CDR2 YFSETQ. The CDR3 is 16 residues long. CDR3 in DNA: TGCGCCAGCACCTCCTCCCACAGCTCTGGGGCCAACGTCCTGACTTTC. Its translation: CASTSSHSSGANVLTF.

As concerns this clonotype: The junction departs from germline at one end; a sequencing error may be responsible. The chain carries TRBV11-3 and TRBJ1-1; 7 bases map to TRBD1. CDR1 and CDR2 (germline): SGHNT, YENEEA. CDR3 length equals 14 residues. CDR3 loop: CASSLEQGDTEAFF. CDR3 nucleotides: TGTGCCAGCAGCTTAGAGCAGGGGGACACTGAAGCGTTCTTT.